The 27 T cell receptor beta chains in this list originate from one sample, sequenced in a study of T cells in Graves' hyperthyroidism and ophthalmopathy. The CDR3 regions of TCR beta were amplified from RNA transcripts. The TCR CDR3 was amplified in a first-round RT-PCR using the HTBI primer set. TCRdb redid the calling of the multiplex PCR reads with MiXCR, one entry per CDR3 protein. The sample yields roughly 300,000 distinct CDR3 sequences, less than 30% seen once. The sample was blood. The source is a man aged 40-49 years with Graves' hyperthyroidism that later progressed to Graves' ophthalmopathy.

In this sample, this clonotype turned up many times. The rearrangement links TRBV19 to TRBJ1-6; D is undetermined. This CDR3 comprises 14 residues. CDR1 and CDR2 (germline): LNHDA, SQIVND (reference sequence). Trimming left V 6 bases short and J 10 bases short, with 16 bases between. The CDR3 region is CASSRRDRGSPLHF. The DNA of the CDR3 is TGTGCCAGTAGCCGACGGGATCGCGGGTCACCCCTCCACTTT.

This clonotype was seen repeatedly, ten times or more. The rearrangement joins TRBV4-1 to TRBJ2-7, with unresolved D. Trimming removed 0 bases from V and 6 bases from J, with 3 bases in between. The CDR3 runs 11 residues. Germline V gives CDR1 MGHRA, CDR2 YSYEKL. CDR3 nucleotides: TGCGCCAGCAGCCAAGAGGGCGAGCAGTACTTC. It encodes CASSQEGEQYF.

With regard to this clonotype: This could be a read error, since a much larger clone is one nucleotide away. The chain joins TRBV10-3 to TRBJ1-3; 7 nucleotides line up with TRBD1. Germline CDR1 ENHRY, CDR2 SYGVKD. The CDR3 loop spans 20 amino acids. V was pared by 6 bases and J by 0 bases, with 20 bases of the junction left unmatched. The CDR3 bases are TGTGCCATCAGCCCAGACCCCGGGACAGTCCTCTTAAGCTCTGGAAACACCATATATTTT. Translation gives CAISPDPGTVLLSSGNTIYF.

The table lists this clonotype with many counts. The genes are TRBV14 and TRBJ1-2; D gene unclear. Trimming pared 0 bases from V and 6 bases from J, leaving 8 bases between. The CDR3 loop spans 13 amino acids. From germline, CDR1 is SGHDN and CDR2 FVKESK. CDR3 in DNA: TGTGCCAGCAGCCAAGAGTATAGCAATGGCTACACCTTC. Translated: CASSQEYSNGYTF. Together with reference TRBV14 and TRBJ1-2, the CDR3 gives the full variable domain: EAGVTQFPSHSVIEKGQTVTLRCDPISGHDNLYWYRRVMGKEIKFLLHFVKESKQDESGMPNNRFLAERTGGTYSTLKVQPAELEDSGVYFCASSQEYSNGYTFGSGTRLTVV.

The chain uses TRBV29-1 and TRBJ2-5; D could derive from TRBD1 or TRBD2 (6 bases each). Looked up from germline, CDR1 is SQVTM and CDR2 is ANQGSEA. The CDR3 has 11 amino acids. Between the trimmed V and J ends, which lost 7 bases and 5 bases, there was a span of 11 bases. The CDR3 DNA reads as TGCAGCGCAGGGGCGGGGGAGACCCAGTACTTC. Encoded protein: CSAGAGETQYF. Full variable domain (missing parts from reference TRBV29-1 and TRBJ2-5): SAVISQKPSRDICQRGTSLTIQCQVDSQVTMMFWYRQQPGQSLTLIATANQGSEATYESGFVIDKFPISRPNLTFSTLTVSNMSPEDSSIYLCSAGAGETQYFGPGTRLLVL.

The chain has TRBV12-3 or TRBV12-4 and TRBJ2-7; TRBD1 agrees at 7 bases. V was pared by 11 bases and J by 3 bases, with 16 bases of the junction left unmatched. The CDR3 runs to 15 residues. DNA for the CDR3: TGTGCCTCCTCTGGGGCCGGGACAGACCTCTACGAGCAGTACTTC. Translation gives CASSGAGTDLYEQYF.

There are many counts of this clonotype. The chain joins TRBV29-1 to TRBJ1-1, with unresolved D. This CDR3 is 13 amino acids long. Germline V gene lookup returns CDR1 SQVTM and CDR2 ANQGSEA. V was clipped by 0 bases and J by 7 bases, with 12 bases between them. The CDR3 is CSVEEKQLVEAFF. The CDR3, as DNA: TGCAGCGTTGAAGAGAAGCAACTCGTTGAAGCTTTCTTT. Using reference TRBV29-1 and TRBJ1-1 for the parts outside the CDR3, the full variable domain is SAVISQKPSRDICQRGTSLTIQCQVDSQVTMMFWYRQQPGQSLTLIATANQGSEATYESGFVIDKFPISRPNLTFSTLTVSNMSPEDSSIYLCSVEEKQLVEAFFGQGTRLTVV.

This clonotype turned up a few times. The chain employs TRBV20-1 and TRBJ1-2; TRBD1 is a possible D gene (5 bases). The CDR3 sequence is 14 residues long. Per the germline V gene, CDR1 is DFQATT and CDR2 is SNEGSKA (reference sequence). V lost 5 bases and J 4 bases, leaving 17 bases between the germline ends. CDR3 DNA sequence: TGCAGTGCTGAATCCGAGGGGTTCGGCTATGGCTACACCTTC. It translates to CSAESEGFGYGYTF.

This clonotype was detected many times. The rearrangement uses TRBV5-1 and TRBJ2-7; D gene uncertain. CDR3 length: 12 residues. Trimming took off 4 bases at V and 6 bases at J, with 11 bases between the two ends. From germline, CDR1 is SGHRS and CDR2 YFSETQ. This CDR3 reads CASSLYGSEQYF. The CDR3 bases are TGCGCCAGCAGCCTGTACGGGTCCGAGCAGTACTTC.

At least ten counts were recorded for this clonotype. The chain uses TRBV11-2 and TRBJ2-5; 11 bases are a match to TRBD2. In germline, CDR1 is SGHAT, CDR2 FQNNGV. The CDR3 length is 17 residues. Germline trimming cut 1 base from V and 5 bases from J; bases unmatched to any gene: 9. CDR3 in DNA: TGTGCCAGCAGCTTAGGAGGTAGCGGGAGGGCCATGGAGACCCAGTACTTC. Translating it yields CASSLGGSGRAMETQYF.

This clonotype was observed a few times. The chain links TRBV6-2 or TRBV6-3 to TRBJ2-2; 10 bases match TRBD2. The CDR3 has 15 residues. V gave up 2 bases and J gave up 8 bases; unmatched junction bases: 5. Germline lookup yields CDR1 MNHEY and CDR2 SVGEGT. The CDR3 sequence: CASSYILAGTGELFF. DNA for the CDR3: TGTGCCAGCAGTTACATACTAGCGGGGACTGGGGAGCTGTTTTTT.

At least ten counts were recorded for this clonotype. The chain's CDR3 is CSANEMVNQPQHF. The CDR3 coding sequence is TGCAGTGCTAATGAGATGGTCAATCAGCCCCAGCATTTT. The chain uses TRBV20-1 and TRBJ1-5; D is uncertain. CDR1 DFQATT and CDR2 SNEGSKA come from the germline V gene (reference sequence). The CDR3 has 13 residues. The V and J ends lost 4 bases and 3 bases respectively, with 10 bases between them.

This clonotype was detected many times. J is TRBJ1-5 and V is TRBV20-1; 9 bases map to TRBD1. Germline values: CDR1 DFQATT, CDR2 SNEGSKA (reference sequence). J lost 0 bases, V lost 1 base, and 7 bases had no gene match. CDR3 length: 17 amino acids. This CDR3 reads CSARAIQGAGSNQPQHF. The CDR3 bases are TGCAGTGCTAGAGCAATACAGGGGGCTGGTAGCAATCAGCCCCAGCATTTT.

The chain couples TRBV6-2 or TRBV6-3 to TRBJ2-7; the D is unclear. V shed 4 bases and J shed 0 bases, with 13 bases lying between them. This CDR3 region has 15 residues. In germline, CDR1 is MNHEY, CDR2 SVGEGT. The CDR3 DNA reads TGTGCCAGCAGTTCCCTAGGCCCGAGCTCCTACGAGCAGTACTTC. This encodes CASSSLGPSSYEQYF.

This chain connects TRBV28 to TRBJ2-4; the D gene is possibly TRBD1 (6 bases). Trimming removed 5 bases from V and 4 bases from J, with 9 bases in between. CDR3 length: 13 amino acids. CDR1 is MDHEN, CDR2 SYDVKM, per germline. The CDR3 nucleotides read TGTGCCAGCAGTCTAGACAGGAAAAACATTCAGTACTTC. Its translation: CASSLDRKNIQYF.

In this sample, this clonotype turned up many times. The rearrangement joins TRBV11-2 to TRBJ1-5, with D tentatively TRBD1 (5 bases). The germline V and J ends were trimmed by 0 bases and 1 base, with 7 bases remaining between them. The CDR3 extends over 15 amino acids. CDR1 and CDR2 from the germline V gene are SGHAT and FQNNGV. In DNA form, the CDR3 reads TGTGCCAGCAGCTTAGAGGGGACGAGCAATCAGCCCCAGCATTTT. Encoded protein: CASSLEGTSNQPQHF.

V and J are TRBV18 and TRBJ1-5; the match to TRBD1 covers 8 bases. CDR1 and CDR2 (germline): KGHSH, LQKENI. With 2 bases clipped from V and 2 bases from J, the junction kept 11 bases outside the gene matches. The CDR3 is 18 amino acids. This CDR3 reads CASSPGVAGQGRNQPQHF. The CDR3 nucleotides read TGTGCCAGCTCACCAGGGGTTGCTGGACAGGGTCGCAATCAGCCCCAGCATTTT.

This clonotype was recorded at least ten times. As DNA, the CDR3 is TGTGCCAGCAGCCAGAGGGACAGGGTAACGAACACTGAAGCTTTCTTT. Amino acids: CASSQRDRVTNTEAFF. V and J are TRBV7-8 and TRBJ1-1, with 9 bases identical to TRBD1. CDR1 and CDR2 (germline): SGHVS, FQNEAQ. J lost 1 base, V lost 5 bases, and 8 bases had no gene match. This CDR3 is 16 amino acids long.

At least ten counts were recorded for this clonotype. J is TRBJ1-1 and V is TRBV5-1, with a weak D call TRBD1 (5 bases). Trimming stripped 4 bases from V and 2 bases from J, with 21 bases between. The germline V gene has CDR1 SGHRS and CDR2 YFSETQ. CDR3 length: 17 residues. The chain's CDR3 is CASSPYPGRAGNTEAFF. The CDR3 DNA sequence: TGCGCCAGCAGCCCCTACCCGGGGCGGGCCGGTAACACTGAAGCTTTCTTT. The entire variable domain, with the rest obtained from reference TRBV5-1 and TRBJ1-1, is as follows: KAGVTQTPRYLIKTRGQQVTLSCSPISGHRSVSWYQQTPGQGLQFLFEYFSETQRNKGNFPGRFSGRQFSNSRSEMNVSTLELGDSALYLCASSPYPGRAGNTEAFFGQGTRLTVV.

This clonotype was observed at least ten times. The rearrangement uses TRBV14 and TRBJ2-2, with D unclear. The CDR3 is 15 amino acids. Germline CDR1 and CDR2: SGHDN and FVKESK. V was pared by 1 base and J by 6 bases, with 12 bases between. CDR3 region: CASSQGYRRAGELFF. As DNA, the CDR3 is TGTGCCAGCAGCCAAGGGTATCGACGGGCCGGGGAGCTGTTTTTT.

This clonotype was detected ten times or more. V usage is TRBV6-1 and J usage is TRBJ2-2; a weak D match, TRBD1 (6 bases). The CDR3 has 13 residues. Germline lookup yields CDR1 MNHNS and CDR2 SASEGT. V gave up 11 bases and J gave up 1 base, with 11 bases separating them. The CDR3 sequence is CAGQGQNTGELFF. CDR3 coding DNA: TGTGCCGGTCAGGGACAGAACACCGGGGAGCTGTTTTTT.

Ten or more counts support this clonotype. The gene calls are TRBV12-3 or TRBV12-4 and TRBJ2-4; a weak D match, TRBD1 (6 bases). Trimming left V 6 bases short and J 2 bases short, with 11 bases between. The CDR3 spans 14 residues. CDR3 nucleotides: TGTGCCAGCAGCACCGGGACAACCAAAAACATTCAGTACTTC. Its translation: CASSTGTTKNIQYF.

This clonotype was counted once. V usage is TRBV5-1 and J usage is TRBJ2-2, with TRBD1 matching over 9 bases. This CDR3 is 15 amino acids long. The germline gives CDR1 SGHRS, CDR2 YFSETQ. J was trimmed by 8 bases and V by 3 bases; bases with no gene match: 8. In DNA, the CDR3 is TGCGCCAGCAGCTCGGGACAGGGCGGCCAAGGGGAGCTGTTTTTT. It translates to CASSSGQGGQGELFF. Using reference TRBV5-1 and TRBJ2-2 for the parts outside the CDR3, the full variable domain is KAGVTQTPRYLIKTRGQQVTLSCSPISGHRSVSWYQQTPGQGLQFLFEYFSETQRNKGNFPGRFSGRQFSNSRSEMNVSTLELGDSALYLCASSSGQGGQGELFFGEGSRLTVL.

This clonotype showed up many times. The chain joins TRBV19 to TRBJ1-1; D is unresolved. From germline, CDR1 is LNHDA and CDR2 SQIVND (reference sequence). V was shortened by 4 bases and J by 8 bases, with 14 bases between the two germline ends. The CDR3 has 13 amino acids. DNA for the CDR3: TGTGCCAGTAGTACAGGACTGACACTGGAAGCTTTCTTT. Amino acids: CASSTGLTLEAFF.

This clonotype was counted a single time. This rearrangement joins TRBV28 to TRBJ2-7; D not certain. V was shortened by 6 bases and J by 3 bases, with 15 bases between the two germline ends. Germline loops: CDR1 MDHEN, CDR2 SYDVKM. The CDR3 sequence is 14 residues long. CDR3 region: CASRRLGIGYEQYF. CDR3 nucleotide sequence: TGTGCCAGCAGACGGCTTGGGATCGGCTACGAGCAGTACTTC.

This clonotype occurred many times. The chain uses TRBV11-2 and TRBJ2-2; weak D call: TRBD1 (6 bases). The CDR3 extends over 14 amino acids. Trimming stripped 5 bases from V and 7 bases from J, with 14 bases between. The V gene's germline CDR1 is SGHAT and CDR2 FQNNGV. CDR3 in amino acids: CASSRTVGGGELFF. Written as DNA, the CDR3 is TGTGCCAGCAGCCGGACAGTAGGCGGCGGGGAGCTGTTTTTT.

This chain uses TRBV6-2 or TRBV6-3 with TRBJ2-7, with 7 bases aligning to TRBD2. The trim removed 6 bases at V and 3 bases at J, leaving 8 bases unmatched. Germline V gene lookup returns CDR1 MNHEY and CDR2 SVGEGT. CDR3 length: 14 residues. The CDR3 bases are TGTGCCAGCAGGGGAGGGCAGGGATACTACGAGCAGTACTTC. It codes for CASRGGQGYYEQYF.